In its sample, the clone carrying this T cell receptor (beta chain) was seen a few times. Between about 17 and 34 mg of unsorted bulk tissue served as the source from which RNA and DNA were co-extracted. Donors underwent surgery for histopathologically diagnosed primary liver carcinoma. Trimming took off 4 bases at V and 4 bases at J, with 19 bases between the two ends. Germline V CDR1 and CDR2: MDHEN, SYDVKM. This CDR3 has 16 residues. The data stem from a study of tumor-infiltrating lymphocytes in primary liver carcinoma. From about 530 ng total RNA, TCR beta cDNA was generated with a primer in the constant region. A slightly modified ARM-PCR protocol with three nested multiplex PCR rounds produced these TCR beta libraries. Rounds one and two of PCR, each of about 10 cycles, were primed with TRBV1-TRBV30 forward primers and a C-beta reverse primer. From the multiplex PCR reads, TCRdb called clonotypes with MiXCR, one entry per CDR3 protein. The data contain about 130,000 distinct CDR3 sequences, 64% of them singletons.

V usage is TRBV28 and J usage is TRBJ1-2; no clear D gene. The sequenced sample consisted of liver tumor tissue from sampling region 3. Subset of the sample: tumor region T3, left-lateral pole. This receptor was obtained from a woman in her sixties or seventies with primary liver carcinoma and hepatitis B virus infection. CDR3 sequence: CASSSRRQLRSYGYTF. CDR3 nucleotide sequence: TGTGCCAGCAGTTCCCGGCGGCAGCTCCGAAGCTATGGCTACACCTTC.